This is a list of T cell receptor beta chains from one sample in a study of read filtering for tumor transcriptome and immune sequencing. In TCRdb, the reads were re-called with MiXCR into one record per CDR3 protein. Of fewer than 90,000 distinct CDR3 sequences in the sample, 12% are singletons; the top ten hold just under 15%. Input material: a population of CD138-negative cells sorted from bone marrow. The receptors originated from a donor at least 40 years old with multiple myeloma. Each CDR3 is given with its conserved first and last residue. D genes are given only for firm matches. Part of the rows lack a size; the others show once, few, many or a class for expanded clones.

J: TRBJ2-3; size: many; length: 16; D: TRBD2; V: TRBV11-3; CDR3: CASSYPSGVYTDTQYF; DNA: TGTGCCAGCAGCTACCCTAGCGGCGTCTACACAGATACGCAGTATTTT
J: TRBJ1-5; size: few; length: 15; D: -; V: TRBV4-1; CDR3: CASSQRGGVNQPQHF; DNA: TGCGCCAGCAGCCAACGTGGGGGGGTCAATCAGCCCCAGCATTTT
J: TRBJ2-3; size: many; length: 17; D: TRBD1; V: TRBV10-2; CDR3: CASSDGFMRQGKDTQYF; DNA: TGCGCCAGCAGTGACGGGTTTATGAGACAGGGGAAAGATACGCAGTATTTT
J: TRBJ1-1; size: many; length: 14; D: -; V: TRBV3-1; CDR3: CASSHLRGNTEAFF; DNA: TGTGCCAGCAGCCATCTGAGAGGGAACACTGAAGCTTTCTTT
J: TRBJ1-1; size: many; length: 16; D: -; V: TRBV4-1; CDR3: CASSQPTDRANTEAFF; DNA: TGCGCCAGCAGCCAACCCACGGACAGAGCCAACACTGAAGCTTTCTTT
J: TRBJ2-1; size: many; length: 14; D: TRBD1; V: TRBV29-1; CDR3: CSSSRDREDNEQFF; DNA: TGCAGCTCAAGCCGGGACAGGGAAGACAATGAGCAGTTCTTC
J: TRBJ2-1; size: many; length: 15; D: TRBD2; V: TRBV6-1; CDR3: CASRATSGSGNEQFF; DNA: TGTGCCAGCAGAGCTACTAGCGGGAGTGGGAATGAGCAGTTCTTC
J: TRBJ2-7; size: many; length: 13; D: -; V: TRBV12-3/TRBV12-4; CDR3: CASTLGYSYEQYF; DNA: TGTGCCAGCACCTTGGGATACTCCTACGAGCAGTACTTC
J: TRBJ2-1; size: few; length: 13; D: -; V: TRBV20-1; CDR3: CSAGVGAFNEQFF; DNA: TGCAGTGCTGGCGTGGGAGCATTCAATGAGCAGTTCTTC
J: TRBJ2-6; size: many; length: 15; D: TRBD2; V: TRBV6-6; CDR3: CASKPGGNGANVLTF; DNA: TGTGCCAGCAAGCCCGGGGGGAATGGGGCCAACGTCCTGACTTTC
J: TRBJ1-1; size: -; length: 14; D: TRBD1; V: TRBV5-1; CDR3: CASSPQGDNTEAFF; DNA: TGCGCCAGCAGCCCTCAGGGGGATAACACTGAAGCTTTCTTT
J: TRBJ2-2; size: many; length: 15; D: -; V: TRBV5-1; CDR3: CASSLRQLATGELFF; DNA: TGCGCCAGCAGCTTGAGGCAGTTAGCCACCGGGGAGCTGTTTTTT
J: TRBJ2-1; size: many; length: 16; D: -; V: TRBV11-2; CDR3: CASSAQGGLPYNEQFF; DNA: TGTGCCAGCAGCGCACAAGGGGGGCTCCCCTACAATGAGCAGTTCTTC
J: TRBJ2-5; size: many; length: 14; D: TRBD1; V: TRBV2; CDR3: CASSPKTGVETQYF; DNA: TGTGCCAGCAGCCCTAAGACAGGGGTGGAGACCCAGTACTTC
J: TRBJ2-1; size: many; length: 17; D: -; V: TRBV18; CDR3: CASSRPRWGGVNNEQFF; DNA: TGTGCCAGCTCACGCCCTAGGTGGGGCGGGGTAAACAATGAGCAGTTCTTC
J: TRBJ2-3; size: many; length: 16; D: -; V: TRBV5-4; CDR3: CASSLMAGGFTDTQYF; DNA: TGTGCCAGCAGCTTGATGGCCGGAGGCTTTACAGATACGCAGTATTTT
J: TRBJ2-3; size: many; length: 14; D: -; V: TRBV5-1; CDR3: CASSPRTITDTQYF; DNA: TGCGCCAGCAGCCCAAGGACCATCACCGATACGCAGTATTTT